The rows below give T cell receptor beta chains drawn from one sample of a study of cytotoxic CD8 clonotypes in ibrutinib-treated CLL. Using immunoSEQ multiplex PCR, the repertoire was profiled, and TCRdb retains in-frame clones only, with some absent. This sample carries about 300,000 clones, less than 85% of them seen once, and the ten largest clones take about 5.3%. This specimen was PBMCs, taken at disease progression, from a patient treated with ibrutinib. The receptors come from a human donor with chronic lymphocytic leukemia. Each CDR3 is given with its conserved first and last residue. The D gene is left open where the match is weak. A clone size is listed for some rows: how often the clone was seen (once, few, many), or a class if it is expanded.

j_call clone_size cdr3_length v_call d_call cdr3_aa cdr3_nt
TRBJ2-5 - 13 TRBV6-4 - CASSLQPGETQYF TGTGCCAGCAGTCTACAGCCGGGGGAGACCCAGTACTTC
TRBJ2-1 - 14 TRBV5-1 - CASSLRSSYNEQFF TGCGCCAGCAGCTTGAGGAGCTCCTACAATGAGCAGTTCTTC
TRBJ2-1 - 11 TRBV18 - CASLSGSEQFF TGTGCATCACTCTCCGGGTCTGAGCAGTTCTTC
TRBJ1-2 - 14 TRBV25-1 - CASSGTVAAKGYTF TGTGCCAGCAGTGGGACCGTTGCGGCTAAAGGCTACACCTTC
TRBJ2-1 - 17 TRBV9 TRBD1 CASSTELRDRAYNEQFF TGTGCCAGCAGCACGGAACTGCGGGACAGGGCCTACAATGAGCAGTTCTTC
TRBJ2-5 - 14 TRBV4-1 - CASSQGGSIETQYF TGCGCCAGCAGCCAAGGGGGTAGCATCGAGACCCAGTACTTC
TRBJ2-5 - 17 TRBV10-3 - CAISGPIRAPLEETQYF TGTGCCATCAGTGGACCGATCCGGGCTCCCCTGGAGGAGACCCAGTACTTC
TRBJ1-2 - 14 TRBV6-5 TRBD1 CASTLGQGDYGYTF TGTGCCAGCACCCTGGGACAGGGGGACTATGGCTACACCTTC
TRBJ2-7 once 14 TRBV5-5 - CASLIEGSSYEQYF TGTGCCAGCCTAATCGAGGGGTCCTCCTACGAGCAGTACTTC
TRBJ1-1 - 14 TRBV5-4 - CASSKQTRVEEAFF TGTGCCAGCAGCAAACAGACGAGGGTTGAGGAAGCTTTCTTT
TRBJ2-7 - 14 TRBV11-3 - CASSLESGTHEQYF TGTGCCAGCAGCTTAGAAAGCGGAACCCACGAGCAGTACTTC
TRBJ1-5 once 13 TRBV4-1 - CASSQPRNQPQHF TGCGCCAGCAGCCAACCTAGGAATCAGCCCCAGCATTTT
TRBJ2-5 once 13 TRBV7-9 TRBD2 CASSFGLAQTQYF TGTGCCAGCAGCTTCGGACTAGCGCAGACCCAGTACTTC
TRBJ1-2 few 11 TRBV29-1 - CSVEPWTGYTF TGCAGCGTTGAACCATGGACAGGCTACACCTTC
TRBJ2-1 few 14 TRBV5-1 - CASSLSSRSNEQFF TGCGCCAGCAGCTTGTCATCTAGAAGCAATGAGCAGTTCTTC
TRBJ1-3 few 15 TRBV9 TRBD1 CASSEGGGAGNTIYF TGTGCCAGCAGCGAAGGGGGCGGTGCTGGAAACACCATATATTTT
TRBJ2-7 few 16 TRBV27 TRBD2 CASSTRPSGSLYEQYF TGTGCCAGCAGCACAAGACCTAGCGGGAGCCTTTACGAGCAGTACTTC
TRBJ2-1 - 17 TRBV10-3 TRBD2 CAISESGGVYSYNEQFF TGTGCCATCAGTGAAAGCGGGGGGGTTTACTCCTACAATGAGCAGTTCTTC
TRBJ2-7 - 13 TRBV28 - CASSLGSGQGEYF TGTGCCAGCAGTTTAGGTTCGGGGCAGGGAGAGTACTTC
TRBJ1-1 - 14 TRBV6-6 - CASSYWGTPTEAFF TGTGCCAGCAGTTACTGGGGGACACCCACTGAAGCTTTCTTT
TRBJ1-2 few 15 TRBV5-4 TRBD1 CASSLGQGSTYGYTF TGTGCCAGCAGCCTTGGACAGGGGTCTACCTATGGCTACACCTTC
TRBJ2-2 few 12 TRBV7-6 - CASSYPGGELFF TGTGCCAGCAGCTACCCTGGCGGGGAGCTGTTTTTT
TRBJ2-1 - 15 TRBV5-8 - CASSLGARTYNEQFF TGTGCCAGCAGCTTGGGCGCTAGAACCTACAATGAGCAGTTCTTC
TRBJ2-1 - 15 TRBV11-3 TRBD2 CASSGGRGSYNEQFF TGTGCCAGCAGCGGCGGGAGGGGCTCCTACAATGAGCAGTTCTTC
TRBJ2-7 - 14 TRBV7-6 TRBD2 CASSRTSGAVGQYF TGTGCCAGCAGCCGTACTAGCGGGGCCGTCGGGCAGTACTTC
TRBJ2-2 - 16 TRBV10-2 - CASSEELPSNTGELFF TGCGCCAGCAGTGAAGAGCTCCCTTCGAACACCGGGGAGCTGTTTTTT
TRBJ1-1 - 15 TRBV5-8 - CASSVRRGMNTEAFF TGTGCCAGCAGCGTCCGTCGGGGAATGAACACTGAAGCTTTCTTT
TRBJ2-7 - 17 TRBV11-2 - CASSTSRGRASSYEQYF TGTGCCAGCAGCACCAGCAGAGGACGGGCCAGCTCCTACGAGCAGTACTTC
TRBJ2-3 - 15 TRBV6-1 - CASSKRGASTDTQYF TGTGCCAGCTCCAAGAGGGGGGCTAGCACAGATACGCAGTATTTT
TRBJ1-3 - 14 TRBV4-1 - CASSQTVKGNTIYF TGCGCCAGCAGCCAAACAGTTAAGGGAAACACCATATATTTT
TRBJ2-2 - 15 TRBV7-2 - CASSPAATNTGELFF TGTGCCAGCAGCCCAGCGGCCACGAACACCGGGGAGCTGTTTTTT
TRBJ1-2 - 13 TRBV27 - CASSWVGGYGYTF TGTGCCAGCAGTTGGGTAGGGGGGTATGGCTACACCTTC
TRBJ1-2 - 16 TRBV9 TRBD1 CASSVYVGQGAYGYTF TGTGCCAGCAGCGTATACGTGGGACAGGGGGCCTATGGCTACACCTTC
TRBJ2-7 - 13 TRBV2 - CASSEGRVYEQYF TGTGCCAGCAGTGAGGGACGGGTCTACGAGCAGTACTTC
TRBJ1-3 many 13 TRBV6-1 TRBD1 CASAHRGRNTIYF TGTGCCAGCGCACACAGGGGACGAAACACCATATATTTT
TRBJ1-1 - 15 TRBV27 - CASSLERQGYTEAFF TGTGCCAGCAGTTTAGAGCGTCAGGGGTACACTGAAGCTTTCTTT
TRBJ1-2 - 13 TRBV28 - CASSYRSSYGYTF TGTGCCAGCAGCTACAGGAGTTCCTATGGCTACACCTTC
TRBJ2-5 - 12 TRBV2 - CASSGSGETQYF TGTGCCAGCAGTGGGTCGGGAGAGACCCAGTACTTC
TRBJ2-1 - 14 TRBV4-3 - CASSQDRLYNEQFF TGCGCCAGCAGCCAAGATCGCCTCTATAATGAGCAGTTCTTC
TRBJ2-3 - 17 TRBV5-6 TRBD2 CASSLPGLAISTDTQYF TGTGCCAGCAGCTTGCCGGGACTAGCGATTAGCACAGATACGCAGTATTTT
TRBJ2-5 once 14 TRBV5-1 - CASCLGEPQETQYF TGCGCCAGCTGTCTTGGAGAACCACAAGAGACCCAGTACTTC
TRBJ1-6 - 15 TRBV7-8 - CASSSRGRNNSPLHF TGTGCCAGCAGCTCCAGGGGCCGAAATAATTCACCCCTCCACTTT
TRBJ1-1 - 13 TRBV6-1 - CASSEVRNTEAFF TGTGCCAGCAGTGAAGTCCGGAACACTGAAGCTTTCTTT
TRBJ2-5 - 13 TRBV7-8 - CASSLALGETQYF TGTGCCAGCAGCTTAGCCCTCGGGGAGACCCAGTACTTC
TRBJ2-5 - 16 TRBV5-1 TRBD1 CASKKQPGQGEETQYF TGCGCCAGCAAAAAACAACCGGGACAGGGTGAAGAGACCCAGTACTTC
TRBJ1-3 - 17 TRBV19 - CASSIPDSNRRGNTIYF TGTGCCAGTAGTATACCGGACTCCAATAGACGGGGAAACACCATATATTTT
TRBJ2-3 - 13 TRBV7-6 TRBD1 CASSLGTGGTQYF TGTGCCAGCAGCTTAGGGACAGGGGGTACGCAGTATTTT
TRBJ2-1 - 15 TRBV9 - CASSSPQLRGNEQFF TGTGCCAGCAGCTCCCCCCAACTAAGGGGGAATGAGCAGTTCTTC
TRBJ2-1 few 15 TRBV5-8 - CASSLSWGRYNEQFF TGTGCCAGCAGCTTGTCCTGGGGGCGTTACAATGAGCAGTTCTTC
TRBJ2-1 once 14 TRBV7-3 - CASSPSTGLNEQFF TGTGCCAGCAGCCCATCCACGGGCCTCAATGAGCAGTTCTTC
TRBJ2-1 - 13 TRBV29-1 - CSVEKGSYNEQFF TGCAGCGTTGAAAAAGGCTCCTACAATGAGCAGTTCTTC
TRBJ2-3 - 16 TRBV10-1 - CASSESPLMGTDTQYF TGCGCCAGCAGTGAGTCGCCCCTAATGGGTACAGATACGCAGTATTTT
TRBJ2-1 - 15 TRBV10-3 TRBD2 CAISESTSGVDEQFF TGTGCCATCAGTGAGTCTACTAGCGGGGTGGATGAGCAGTTCTTC
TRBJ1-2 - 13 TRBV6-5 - CASSYSTEYGYTF TGTGCCAGCAGTTACTCGACAGAGTATGGCTACACCTTC